The subject of this entry is one T cell receptor (beta chain). Its matching antigen is unknown. This specimen belongs to a study of T-cell memory formation after mild COVID-19. About the study: Clusters were largely donor specific.

Each CDR3 protein gets one entry after TCRdb re-called the 5' RACE reads with MiXCR. Of some 490,000 distinct CDR3 sequences in the sample, around a sixth are singletons; the top ten hold 9% to 15%. Findings of the study overall: Clones from the second wave (peaking day 37) had unconfirmed SARS-CoV-2 specificity. Researchers found some responding clones in pre-infection memory, a sign that cross-reactive memory joined.

The sequenced material came from PBMCs or a T cell subset sorted from them (not recorded which). The receptor was isolated from an adult woman who had mild COVID-19 (a few samples of this study predate the infection). Cell type and time point are not known.

The CDR3 loop is CASRTLGPRTDTQYF. In DNA form, the CDR3 reads TGTGCCAGCAGGACCCTCGGCCCTCGCACAGATACGCAGTATTTT. The chain links TRBV6-1 to TRBJ2-3; D not resolved. The germline V gene has CDR1 MNHNS and CDR2 SASEGT. Trimming took off 6 bases at V and 1 base at J, with 14 bases between the two ends. The CDR3 covers 15 residues.